This TCR beta chain was recovered during a study of neurological immune-mediated disorders. Study-wide results and limits: The level of TCR clonal expansion was highest in patients with HTLV-1-associated myelopathy and lowest in multiple sclerosis, where it fell below the level seen in healthy controls.

This clonotype has at least ten counts. Its cognate antigen is unknown. MiXCR, applied by TCRdb to the 5' RACE reads, yields one record per CDR3 protein. Among over 15,000 distinct CDR3 sequences, under 35% were seen once, and the ten largest hold about 33%. The ends lost 6 bases at V and 4 bases at J; junction bases unmatched: 7. The V gene's germline CDR1 is SQVTM and CDR2 ANQGSEA. The CDR3 has 15 residues. The sequence came from a man in his fifties or sixties with HTLV-1-associated myelopathy (HAM/TSP). V gene TRBV29-1 combines with J gene TRBJ2-3, with TRBD2 matching 13 bases. The sample consisted of PBMCs. The CDR3 is CSVGPGLAGSDTQYF. As DNA, the CDR3 is TGCAGCGTGGGACCGGGACTAGCGGGATCAGATACGCAGTATTTT.